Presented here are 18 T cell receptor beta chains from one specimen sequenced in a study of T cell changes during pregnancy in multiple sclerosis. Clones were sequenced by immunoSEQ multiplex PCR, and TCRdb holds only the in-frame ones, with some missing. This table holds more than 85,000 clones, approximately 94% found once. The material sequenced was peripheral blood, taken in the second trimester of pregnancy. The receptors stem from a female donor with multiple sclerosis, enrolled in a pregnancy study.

The CDR3 loop reads CASSLRAGTGELFF. Written as DNA, the CDR3 is TGTGCCAGCAGCTTAAGGGCAGGCACCGGGGAGCTGTTTTTT. The rearrangement links TRBV7-3 to TRBJ2-2; no definite D call. The V gene lost 1 base and the J gene lost 4 bases, with 7 bases spanning the gap. Looked up from germline, CDR1 is SGHTA and CDR2 is FQGTGA. The CDR3 covers 14 residues. Variable domain in full (rest from reference TRBV7-3 and TRBJ2-2): GAGVSQTPSNKVTEKGKYVELRCDPISGHTALYWYRQSLGQGPEFLIYFQGTGAADDSGLPNDRFFAVRPEGSVSTLKIQRTERGDSAVYLCASSLRAGTGELFFGEGSRLTVL.

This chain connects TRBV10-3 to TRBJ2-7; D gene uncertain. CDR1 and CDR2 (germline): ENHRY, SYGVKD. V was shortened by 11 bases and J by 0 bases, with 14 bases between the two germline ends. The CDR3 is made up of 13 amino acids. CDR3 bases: TGTGCCTCAATCCTTTCTAGCTCCTACGAGCAGTACTTC. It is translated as CASILSSSYEQYF.

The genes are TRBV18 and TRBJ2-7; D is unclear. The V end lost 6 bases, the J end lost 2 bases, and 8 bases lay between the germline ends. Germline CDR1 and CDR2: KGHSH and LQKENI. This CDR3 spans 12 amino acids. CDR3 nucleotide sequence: TGTGCCAGCTCGATAGATACCTACGAGCAGTACTTC. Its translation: CASSIDTYEQYF.

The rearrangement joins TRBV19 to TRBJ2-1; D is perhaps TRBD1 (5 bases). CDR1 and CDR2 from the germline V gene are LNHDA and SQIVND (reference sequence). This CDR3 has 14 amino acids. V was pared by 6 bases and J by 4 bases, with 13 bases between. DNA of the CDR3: TGTGCCAGTAGACTTAAAGGGGATTACAATGAGCAGTTCTTC. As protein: CASRLKGDYNEQFF.

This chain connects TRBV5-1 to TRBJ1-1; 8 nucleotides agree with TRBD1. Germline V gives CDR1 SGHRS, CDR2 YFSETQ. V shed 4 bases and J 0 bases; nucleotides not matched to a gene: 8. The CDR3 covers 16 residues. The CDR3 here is CASSRTGWVMNTEAFF. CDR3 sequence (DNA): TGCGCCAGCAGCCGGACAGGGTGGGTAATGAACACTGAAGCTTTCTTT.

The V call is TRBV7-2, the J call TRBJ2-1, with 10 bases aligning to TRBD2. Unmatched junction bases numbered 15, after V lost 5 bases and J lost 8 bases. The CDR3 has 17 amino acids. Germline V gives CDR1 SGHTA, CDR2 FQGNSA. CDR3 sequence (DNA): TGTGCCAGCAGCGCCCCACGTAGTAGCGGGAGGCCGGATGAGCAGTTCTTC. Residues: CASSAPRSSGRPDEQFF.

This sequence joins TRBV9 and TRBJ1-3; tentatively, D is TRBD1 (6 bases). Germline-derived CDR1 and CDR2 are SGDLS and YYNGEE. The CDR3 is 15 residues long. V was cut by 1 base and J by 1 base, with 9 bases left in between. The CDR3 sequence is CASSVTGRSGNTIYF. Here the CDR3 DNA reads TGTGCCAGCAGCGTAACAGGGCGGTCTGGAAACACCATATATTTT.

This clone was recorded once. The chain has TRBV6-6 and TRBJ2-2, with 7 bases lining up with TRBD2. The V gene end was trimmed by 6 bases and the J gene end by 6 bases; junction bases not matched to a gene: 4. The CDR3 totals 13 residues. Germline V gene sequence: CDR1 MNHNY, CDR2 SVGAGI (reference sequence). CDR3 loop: CASRPAGAGELFF. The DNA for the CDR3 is TGTGCCAGCAGACCCGCGGGAGCCGGGGAGCTGTTTTTT.

The CDR3 reads CASSLTSGGLYEQYF. The CDR3 DNA is TGTGCCAGCAGCTTGACTAGCGGGGGTTTGTACGAGCAGTACTTC. This chain uses TRBV7-2 with TRBJ2-7; the match to TRBD2 covers 12 bases. The CDR3 is 15 amino acids. Germline CDR1 is SGHTA and CDR2 is FQGNSA. Unmatched junction bases numbered 4, after V lost 3 bases and J lost 4 bases.

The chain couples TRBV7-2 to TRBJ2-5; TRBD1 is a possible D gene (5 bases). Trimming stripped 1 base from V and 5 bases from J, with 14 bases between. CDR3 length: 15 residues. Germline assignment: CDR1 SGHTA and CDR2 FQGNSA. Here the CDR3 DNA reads TGTGCCAGCAGCTTAGGCAGGGCTCCCAGGGAGACCCAGTACTTC. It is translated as CASSLGRAPRETQYF.

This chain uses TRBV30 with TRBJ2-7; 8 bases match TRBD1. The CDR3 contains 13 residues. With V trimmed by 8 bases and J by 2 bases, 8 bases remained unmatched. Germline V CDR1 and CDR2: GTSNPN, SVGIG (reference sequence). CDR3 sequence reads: CALETGATYEQYF. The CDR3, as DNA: TGTGCCCTTGAGACAGGGGCGACCTACGAGCAGTACTTC.

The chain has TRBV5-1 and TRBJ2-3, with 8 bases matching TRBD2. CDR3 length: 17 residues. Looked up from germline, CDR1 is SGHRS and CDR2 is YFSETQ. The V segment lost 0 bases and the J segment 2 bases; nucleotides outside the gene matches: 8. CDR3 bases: TGCGCCAGCAGCTTGGGGAGACTAGCGTATACCACAGATACGCAGTATTTT. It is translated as CASSLGRLAYTTDTQYF.

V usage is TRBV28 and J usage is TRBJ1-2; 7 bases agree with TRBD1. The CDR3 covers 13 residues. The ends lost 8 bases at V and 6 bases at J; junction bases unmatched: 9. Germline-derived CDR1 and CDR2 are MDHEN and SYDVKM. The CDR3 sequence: CASRRTGVDGYTF. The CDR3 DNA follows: TGTGCCAGCCGCAGAACAGGGGTGGATGGCTACACCTTC.

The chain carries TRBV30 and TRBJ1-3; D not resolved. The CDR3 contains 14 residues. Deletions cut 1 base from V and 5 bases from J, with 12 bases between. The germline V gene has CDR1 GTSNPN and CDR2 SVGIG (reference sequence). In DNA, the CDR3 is TGTGCCTGGAGTGCTTTCGGGGTACGAAACACCATATATTTT. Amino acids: CAWSAFGVRNTIYF.

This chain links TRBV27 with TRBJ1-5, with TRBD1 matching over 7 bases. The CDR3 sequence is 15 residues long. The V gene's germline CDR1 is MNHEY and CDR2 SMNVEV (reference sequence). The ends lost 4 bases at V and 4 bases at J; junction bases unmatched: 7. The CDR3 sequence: CASSSRDSVNQPQHF. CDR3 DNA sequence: TGTGCCAGCAGTTCCCGGGACAGCGTTAATCAGCCCCAGCATTTT.

This CDR3 reads CASSLDNTGEQFF. The CDR3 region has the DNA TGTGCCAGCAGCCTAGACAACACAGGGGAGCAGTTCTTC. This sequence joins TRBV7-8 and TRBJ2-1, with D possibly being TRBD1 (6 bases). This CDR3 is 13 amino acids long. Germline assignment: CDR1 SGHVS and CDR2 FQNEAQ. V was trimmed by 5 bases and J by 10 bases, leaving 15 bases between them.

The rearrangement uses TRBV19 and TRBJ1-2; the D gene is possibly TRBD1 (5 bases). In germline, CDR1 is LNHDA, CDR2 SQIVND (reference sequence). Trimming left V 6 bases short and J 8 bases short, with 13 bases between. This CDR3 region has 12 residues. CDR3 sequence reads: CASRQGGGGYTF. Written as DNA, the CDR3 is TGTGCCAGTAGGCAGGGTGGTGGAGGCTACACCTTC.

The CDR3 is CASSVVAQGREQFF. CDR3 DNA sequence: TGTGCCAGCAGCGTAGTAGCCCAAGGTAGGGAGCAGTTCTTC. This rearrangement joins TRBV9 to TRBJ2-1; no clear D. V dropped 0 bases and J dropped 10 bases, with 14 bases sitting between them. Germline V gene data show CDR1 as SGDLS and CDR2 as YYNGEE. The CDR3 is 14 amino acids.